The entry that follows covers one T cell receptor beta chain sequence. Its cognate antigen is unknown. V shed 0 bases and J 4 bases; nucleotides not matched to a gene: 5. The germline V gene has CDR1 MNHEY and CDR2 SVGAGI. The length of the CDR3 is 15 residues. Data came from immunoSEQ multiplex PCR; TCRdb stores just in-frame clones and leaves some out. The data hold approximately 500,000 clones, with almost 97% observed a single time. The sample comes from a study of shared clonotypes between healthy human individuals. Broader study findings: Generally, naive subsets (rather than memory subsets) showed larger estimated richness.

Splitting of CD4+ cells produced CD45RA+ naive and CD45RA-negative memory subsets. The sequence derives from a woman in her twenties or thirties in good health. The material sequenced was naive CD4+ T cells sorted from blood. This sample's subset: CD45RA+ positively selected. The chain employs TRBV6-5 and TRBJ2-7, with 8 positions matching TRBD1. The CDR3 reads CASSYSWDRIYEQYF. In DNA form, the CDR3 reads TGTGCCAGCAGTTACTCGTGGGACAGGATATACGAGCAGTACTTC.